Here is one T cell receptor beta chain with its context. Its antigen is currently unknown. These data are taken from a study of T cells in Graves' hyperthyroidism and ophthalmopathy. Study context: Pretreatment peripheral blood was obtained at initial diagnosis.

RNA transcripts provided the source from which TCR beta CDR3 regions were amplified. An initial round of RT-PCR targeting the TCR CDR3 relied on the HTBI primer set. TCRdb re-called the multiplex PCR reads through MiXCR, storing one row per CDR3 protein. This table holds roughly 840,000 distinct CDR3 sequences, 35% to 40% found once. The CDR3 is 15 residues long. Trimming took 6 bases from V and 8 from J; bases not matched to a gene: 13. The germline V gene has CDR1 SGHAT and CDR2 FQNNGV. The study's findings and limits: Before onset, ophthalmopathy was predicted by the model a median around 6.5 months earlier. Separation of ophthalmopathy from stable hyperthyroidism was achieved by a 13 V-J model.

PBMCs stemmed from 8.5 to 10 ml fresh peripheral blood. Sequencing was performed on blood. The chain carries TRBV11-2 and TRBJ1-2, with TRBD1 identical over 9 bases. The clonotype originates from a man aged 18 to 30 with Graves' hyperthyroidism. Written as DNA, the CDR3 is TGTGCCAGCAGTCGCACAGGGGGCCTTGCCGACGGCTACACCTTC. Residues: CASSRTGGLADGYTF.